This T cell receptor (beta chain) came from a study of response to subunit inactivated influenza vaccine. TCRdb used MiXCR to reprocess the RT-PCR reads, holding one entry per CDR3 protein. Of fewer than 750,000 distinct CDR3 sequences listed, around 15% were seen once; the top ten hold more than 9.5%. This clonotype was seen a handful of times. This CDR3 has 15 amino acids. V was clipped by 4 bases and J by 2 bases, with 14 bases between them. CDR1 and CDR2 from the germline V gene are SGDLS and YYNGEE. The genes are TRBV9 and TRBJ2-3, with a tentative D call TRBD2 (6 bases). The sample in question was PBMCs from blood, obtained roughly 12 days after vaccination. The receptor was isolated from a man in his fifties who received an inactivated influenza vaccine. Written as DNA, the CDR3 is TGTGCCAGCAGCCCCCAGGGACTTTACACAGATACGCAGTATTTT. Encoded protein: CASSPQGLYTDTQYF.